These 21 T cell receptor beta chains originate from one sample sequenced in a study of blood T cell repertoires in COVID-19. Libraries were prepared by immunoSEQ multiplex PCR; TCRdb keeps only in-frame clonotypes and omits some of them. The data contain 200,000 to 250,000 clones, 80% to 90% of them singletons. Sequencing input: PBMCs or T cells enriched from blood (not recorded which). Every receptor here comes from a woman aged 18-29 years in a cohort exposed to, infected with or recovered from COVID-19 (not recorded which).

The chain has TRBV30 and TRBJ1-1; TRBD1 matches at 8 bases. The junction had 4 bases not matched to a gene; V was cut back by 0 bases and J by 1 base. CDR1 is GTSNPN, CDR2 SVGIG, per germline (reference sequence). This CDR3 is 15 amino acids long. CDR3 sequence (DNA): TGTGCCTGGAGTGTACTAGGACAGGGGAACACTGAAGCTTTCTTT. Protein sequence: CAWSVLGQGNTEAFF. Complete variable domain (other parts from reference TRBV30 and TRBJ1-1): SQTIHQWPATLVQPVGSPLSLECTVEGTSNPNLYWYRQAAGRGLQLLFYSVGIGQISSEVPQNLSASRPQDRQFILSSKKLLLSDSGFYLCAWSVLGQGNTEAFFGQGTRLTVV.

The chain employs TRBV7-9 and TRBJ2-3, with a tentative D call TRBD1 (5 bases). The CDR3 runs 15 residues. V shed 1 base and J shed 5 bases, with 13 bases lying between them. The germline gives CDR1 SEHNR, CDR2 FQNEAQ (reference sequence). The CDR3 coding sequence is TGTGCCAGCAGCTTAGAGGGGCATCGCGGAGATACGCAGTATTTT. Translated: CASSLEGHRGDTQYF.

The CDR3 bases are TGCGCCAGCAGCATGGGGACAGCCAATCAGCCCCAGCATTTT. This translates into CASSMGTANQPQHF. The rearrangement links TRBV5-1 to TRBJ1-5, with 7 nucleotides matching TRBD1. The CDR3 is 14 residues long. The trim removed 4 bases at V and 3 bases at J, leaving 4 bases unmatched. The germline V gene has CDR1 SGHRS and CDR2 YFSETQ.

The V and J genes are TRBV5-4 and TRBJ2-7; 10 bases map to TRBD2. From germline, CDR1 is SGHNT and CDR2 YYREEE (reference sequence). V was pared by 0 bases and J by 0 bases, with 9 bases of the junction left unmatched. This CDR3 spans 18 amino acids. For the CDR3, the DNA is TGTGCCAGCAGCTTGGAGGTTAGCGGGGGGTCTGACTCCTACGAGCAGTACTTC. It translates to CASSLEVSGGSDSYEQYF.

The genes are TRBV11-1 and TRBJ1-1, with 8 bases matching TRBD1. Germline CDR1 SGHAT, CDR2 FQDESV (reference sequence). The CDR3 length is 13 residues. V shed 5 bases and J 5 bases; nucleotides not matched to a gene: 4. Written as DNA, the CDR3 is TGTGCCAGCAGCCTCACAGGGGGGACTGAAGCTTTCTTT. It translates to CASSLTGGTEAFF.

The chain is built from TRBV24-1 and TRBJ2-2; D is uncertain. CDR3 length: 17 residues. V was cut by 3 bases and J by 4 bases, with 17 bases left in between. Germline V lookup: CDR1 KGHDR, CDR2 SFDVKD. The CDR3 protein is CATSDLSDGSGTGELFF. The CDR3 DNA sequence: TGTGCCACCAGTGATCTAAGTGATGGGTCGGGCACCGGGGAGCTGTTTTTT.

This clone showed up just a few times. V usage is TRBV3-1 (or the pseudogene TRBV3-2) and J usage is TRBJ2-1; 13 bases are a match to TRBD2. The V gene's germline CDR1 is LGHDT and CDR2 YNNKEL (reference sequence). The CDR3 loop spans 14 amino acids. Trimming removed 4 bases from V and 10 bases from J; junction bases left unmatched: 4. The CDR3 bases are TGTGCCAGCAGCCCCCCGGGACTAGCGGGGGAGCAGTTCTTC. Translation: CASSPPGLAGEQFF.

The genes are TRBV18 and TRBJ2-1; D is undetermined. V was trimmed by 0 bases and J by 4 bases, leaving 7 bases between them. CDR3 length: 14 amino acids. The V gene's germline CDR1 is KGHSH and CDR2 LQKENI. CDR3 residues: CASSPPQVYNEQFF. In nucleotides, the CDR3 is TGTGCCAGCTCACCACCTCAGGTATACAATGAGCAGTTCTTC.

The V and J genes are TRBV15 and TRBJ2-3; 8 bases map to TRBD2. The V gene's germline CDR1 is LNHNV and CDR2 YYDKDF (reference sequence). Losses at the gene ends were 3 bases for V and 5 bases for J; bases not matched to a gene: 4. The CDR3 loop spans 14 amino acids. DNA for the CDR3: TGTGCCACCAGCAGGGGACTAGAGAGAGATACGCAGTATTTT. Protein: CATSRGLERDTQYF. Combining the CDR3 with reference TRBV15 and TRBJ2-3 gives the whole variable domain DAMVIQNPRYQVTQFGKPVTLSCSQTLNHNVMYWYQQKSSQAPKLLFHYYDKDFNNEADTPDNFQSRRPNTSFCFLDIRSPGLGDTAMYLCATSRGLERDTQYFGPGTRLTVL.

The CDR3 DNA reads as TGTGCCAGCAGACCCTTAACAGGGAACACTGAAGCTTTCTTT. Encoded protein: CASRPLTGNTEAFF. This sequence joins TRBV21-1 and TRBJ1-1; no check of the table's D call, TRBD1, against the DNA was made. TRBV21-1 is tagged as a pseudogene. This CDR3 is built from 14 residues.

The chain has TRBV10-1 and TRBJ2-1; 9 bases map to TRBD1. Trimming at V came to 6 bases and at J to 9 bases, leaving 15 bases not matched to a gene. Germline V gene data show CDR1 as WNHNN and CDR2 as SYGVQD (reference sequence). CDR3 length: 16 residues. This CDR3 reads CASSYVADRGLSEQFF. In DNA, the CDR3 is TGCGCCAGCAGCTACGTGGCGGACAGGGGCTTGAGTGAGCAGTTCTTC.

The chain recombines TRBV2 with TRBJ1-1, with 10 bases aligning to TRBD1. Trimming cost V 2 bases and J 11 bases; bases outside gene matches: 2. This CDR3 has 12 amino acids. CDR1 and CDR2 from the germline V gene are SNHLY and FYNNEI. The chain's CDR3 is CASSERTGGAFF. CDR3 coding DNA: TGTGCCAGCAGTGAAAGGACAGGGGGGGCTTTCTTT.

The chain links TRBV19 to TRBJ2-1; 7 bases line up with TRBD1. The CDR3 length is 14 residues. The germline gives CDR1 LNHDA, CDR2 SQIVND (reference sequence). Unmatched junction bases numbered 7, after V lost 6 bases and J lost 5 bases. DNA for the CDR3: TGTGCCAGTAGACCGGGACAGTCCAACAATGAGCAGTTCTTC. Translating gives CASRPGQSNNEQFF. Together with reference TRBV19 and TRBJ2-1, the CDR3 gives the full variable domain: DGGITQSPKYLFRKEGQNVTLSCEQNLNHDAMYWYRQDPGQGLRLIYYSQIVNDFQKGDIAEGYSVSREKKESFPLTVTSAQKNPTAFYLCASRPGQSNNEQFFGPGTRLTVL.

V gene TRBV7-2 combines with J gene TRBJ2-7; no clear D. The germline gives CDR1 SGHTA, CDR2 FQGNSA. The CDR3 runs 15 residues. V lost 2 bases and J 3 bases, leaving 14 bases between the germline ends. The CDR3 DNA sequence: TGTGCCAGCAGCTTACAGGCAGCAGCCTACTACGAGCAGTACTTC. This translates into CASSLQAAAYYEQYF.

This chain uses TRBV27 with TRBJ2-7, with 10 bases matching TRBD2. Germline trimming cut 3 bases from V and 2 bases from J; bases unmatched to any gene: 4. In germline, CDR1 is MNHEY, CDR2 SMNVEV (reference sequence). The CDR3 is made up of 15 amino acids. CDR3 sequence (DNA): TGTGCCAGCAGTTTCTCCAGCGGGGGGGCCTACGAGCAGTACTTC. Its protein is CASSFSSGGAYEQYF.

CDR3 DNA: TGTGCCAGCAGCGAGGGGAACCGGGACAGGAATGAAAAACTGTTTTTT. This sequence encodes CASSEGNRDRNEKLFF. The rearrangement joins TRBV9 to TRBJ1-4, with TRBD1 matching 8 bases. Per the germline V gene, CDR1 is SGDLS and CDR2 is YYNGEE. CDR3 size: 16 residues. V lost 3 bases, J lost 5 bases, and 9 bases stayed unmatched.

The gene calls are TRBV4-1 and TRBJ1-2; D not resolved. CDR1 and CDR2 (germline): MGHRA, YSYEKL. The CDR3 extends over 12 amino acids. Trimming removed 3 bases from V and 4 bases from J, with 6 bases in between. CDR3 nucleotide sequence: TGCGCCAGCAGCCAGGGCTTCTATGGCTACACCTTC. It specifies CASSQGFYGYTF.

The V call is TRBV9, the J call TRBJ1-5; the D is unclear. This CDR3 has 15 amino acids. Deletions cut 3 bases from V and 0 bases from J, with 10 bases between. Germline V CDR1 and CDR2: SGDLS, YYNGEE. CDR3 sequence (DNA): TGTGCCAGCAGCGCGGACGGGGATAGCAATCAGCCCCAGCATTTT. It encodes CASSADGDSNQPQHF.

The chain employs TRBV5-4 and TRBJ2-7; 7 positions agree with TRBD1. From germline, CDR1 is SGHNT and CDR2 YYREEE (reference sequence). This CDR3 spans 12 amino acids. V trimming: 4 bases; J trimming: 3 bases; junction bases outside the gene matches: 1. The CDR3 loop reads CASSRDSYEQYF. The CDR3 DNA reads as TGTGCCAGCAGCCGGGACAGCTACGAGCAGTACTTC.

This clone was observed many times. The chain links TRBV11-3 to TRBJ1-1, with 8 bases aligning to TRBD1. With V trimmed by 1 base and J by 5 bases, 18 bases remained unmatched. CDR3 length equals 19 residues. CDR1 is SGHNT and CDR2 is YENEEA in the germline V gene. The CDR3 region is CASSLGWGDADRAGTEAFF. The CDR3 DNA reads TGTGCCAGCAGCTTAGGCTGGGGGGATGCGGACAGGGCGGGGACTGAAGCTTTCTTT. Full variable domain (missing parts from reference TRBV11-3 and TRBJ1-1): EAGVVQSPRYKIIEKKQPVAFWCNPISGHNTLYWYLQNLGQGPELLIRYENEEAVDDSQLPKDRFSAERLKGVDSTLKIQPAELGDSAVYLCASSLGWGDADRAGTEAFFGQGTRLTVV.

The CDR3 coding sequence is TGTGCCAGCAGCCCCCCCCCGGGGAGCGAGCAGTACTTC. This sequence encodes CASSPPPGSEQYF. The chain links TRBV11-2 to TRBJ2-7, with D possibly being TRBD2 (5 bases). From germline, CDR1 is SGHAT and CDR2 FQNNGV. Trimming took 5 bases from V and 6 from J, leaving 14 bases between them. The CDR3 is made up of 13 amino acids.